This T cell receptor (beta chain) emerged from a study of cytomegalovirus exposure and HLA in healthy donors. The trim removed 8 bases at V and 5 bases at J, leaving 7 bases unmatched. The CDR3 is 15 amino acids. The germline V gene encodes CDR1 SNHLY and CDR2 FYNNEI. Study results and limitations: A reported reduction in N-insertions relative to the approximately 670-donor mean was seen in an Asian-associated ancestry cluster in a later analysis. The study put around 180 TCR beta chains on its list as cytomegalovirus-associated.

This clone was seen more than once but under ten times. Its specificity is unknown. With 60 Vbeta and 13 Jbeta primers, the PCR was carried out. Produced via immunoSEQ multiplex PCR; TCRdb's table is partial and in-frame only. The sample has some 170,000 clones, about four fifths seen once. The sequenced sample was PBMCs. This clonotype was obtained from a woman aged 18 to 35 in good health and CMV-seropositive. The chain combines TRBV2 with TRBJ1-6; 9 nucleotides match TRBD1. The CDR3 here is CASCPGTGNNSPLHF. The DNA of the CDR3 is TGTGCCAGCTGTCCAGGGACAGGGAATAATTCACCCCTCCACTTT. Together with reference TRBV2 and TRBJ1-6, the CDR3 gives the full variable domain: EPEVTQTPSHQVTQMGQEVILRCVPISNHLYFYWYRQILGQKVEFLVSFYNNEISEKSEIFDDQFSVERPDGSNFTLKIRSTKLEDSAMYFCASCPGTGNNSPLHFGNGTRLTVT.